The clone carrying this TCR beta chain was detected many times. The sample originates from a study of Graves' ophthalmopathy and Graves' hyperthyroidism. Study-wide background: At initial diagnosis, peripheral blood was obtained, and this preceded any treatment.

Germline CDR1 GTSNPN, CDR2 SVGIG (reference sequence). CDR3 length: 13 amino acids. V lost 3 bases and J lost 4, with 12 bases in between. The authors amplified TCR beta CDR3 regions from RNA transcripts. HTBI primers served in a first-round RT-PCR, which a second-round multiplex PCR followed. TCRdb reanalysed the multiplex PCR reads using MiXCR and keeps one entry per CDR3 protein. The sample includes some 370,000 distinct CDR3 sequences, approximately 18% seen only once; the top ten take 2% to 3%. This receptor was identified in an adult woman with stable Graves' hyperthyroidism. The sample was peripheral blood. The chain combines TRBV30 with TRBJ1-2; D perhaps matches TRBD1 (5 bases). The CDR3 region is CAWSGDYRYGYTF. CDR3 bases: TGTGCCTGGAGCGGGGACTATCGCTATGGCTACACCTTC. Drawing the rest from reference TRBV30 and TRBJ1-2, the complete variable domain is SQTIHQWPATLVQPVGSPLSLECTVEGTSNPNLYWYRQAAGRGLQLLFYSVGIGQISSEVPQNLSASRPQDRQFILSSKKLLLSDSGFYLCAWSGDYRYGYTFGSGTRLTVV.